This record covers a single T cell receptor beta chain. Original handling: Reference gene primer amplification in the assay estimated nucleated cell counts. Repertoires were generated with immunoSEQ multiplex PCR, while TCRdb's copy carries only in-frame clones and drops some. Clonal size and the V and J genes are those of that table, whereas D and trimming came from the DNA. In the table there are about 94,000 clones, 80% to 90% of which are singletons. The data were taken from a study of blood T cell repertoires in COVID-19. The V end was cut by 11 bases, the J end by 3 bases, with 13 bases between. CDR1 MNHNY and CDR2 SVGAGI come from the germline V gene (reference sequence). CDR3 size: 12 residues.

The V call is TRBV6-6, the J call TRBJ2-5; D is uncertain. The clonotype originates from a woman over 75 with acute or convalescent COVID-19. Material: peripheral blood. CDR3 DNA sequence: TGTGCCTCCGGTCTCGCCAAAGAGACCCAGTACTTC. Amino acid sequence: CASGLAKETQYF.